This TCR beta chain originates from a study of human T cells and chemical hapten exposure. Comment on this clonotype: As yet, its antigen is unknown.

The CDR3 is 15 amino acids. V lost 7 bases, J lost 3 bases, and 17 bases lay in between. It was the library that attached unique molecular identifiers to individual cDNA molecules. A single record per CDR3 protein comes from TCRdb applying MiXCR to the RACE reads. The sample carries 75,000 to 95,000 distinct CDR3 sequences, 12% recorded once. This sample's time point: patch test 1, 2 weeks after DPC sensitization. Documented treatment: therapeutic diphenylcyclopropenone sensitization with weekly scalp DPC. Overall study findings and caveats: It should be noted that donors had alopecia, so their immune response may differ from healthy people's.

J is TRBJ2-3 and V is TRBV12-3 or TRBV12-4; TRBD2 might be the D (6 bases). The material was whole blood, obtained in connection with sensitization to the hapten diphenylcyclopropenone (DPC). The clonotype originates from a woman aged 60-75 years with alopecia areata. Some clones in this sample may be carry-over from other donors' samples. Here the CDR3 reads CASTRDSLKTDTQYF. The CDR3 DNA reads TGTGCCAGCACCCGGGACTCGCTGAAGACAGATACGCAGTATTTT.